These 9 T cell receptor beta chains came from one sample sequenced in a study of beta chain features in type 1 diabetes. Overall study results and limits: Among patients with Type 1 diabetes, TCRB CDR3s were moderately but significantly shorter in every one of the four CD4+ subsets.

Reverse transcribing all isolated RNA meant expressed TCRB transcripts were sequenced. Data came from immunoSEQ multiplex PCR; TCRdb stores just in-frame clones and leaves some out. There are around 40,000 clones in the sample; approximately 68% occur only once, and roughly 2.2% lies in the top ten. These TCRs are of unknown antigen specificity. The material sequenced was Tregs from blood. Every receptor here comes from a young woman with type 1 diabetes.

This chain links TRBV11-2 with TRBJ2-2; no definite D call. The CDR3 is made up of 14 amino acids. Germline V lookup: CDR1 SGHAT, CDR2 FQNNGV. Trimming left V 10 bases short and J 5 bases short, with 17 bases between. The DNA for the CDR3 is TGTGCCACCACGCTCCTTTTACAAACCGGGGAGCTGTTTTTT. Residues: CATTLLLQTGELFF.

The CDR3 DNA follows: TGCGCCAGCAGCCCCGCCGGGACAGGGATCAACTATGGCTACACCTTC. It translates to CASSPAGTGINYGYTF. This sequence joins TRBV5-1 and TRBJ1-2, with 9 bases lining up with TRBD1. CDR1 is SGHRS and CDR2 is YFSETQ in the germline V gene. The V segment lost 4 bases and the J segment 2 bases; nucleotides outside the gene matches: 9. The CDR3 is made up of 16 amino acids.

The chain combines TRBV29-1 with TRBJ1-2; 7 bases are a match to TRBD1. CDR3 length: 13 residues. CDR1 and CDR2 from the germline V gene are SQVTM and ANQGSEA. The V and J ends lost 3 bases and 5 bases, in that order; junction bases with no gene match: 6. The CDR3 region has the DNA TGCAGCGTTGATGGAGGGGGCCGGTATGGCTACACCTTC. It yields the protein CSVDGGGRYGYTF.

The V call is TRBV5-1, the J call TRBJ1-1, with 7 bases fitting TRBD1. Trimming at V came to 0 bases and at J to 1 base, leaving 3 bases not matched to a gene. In germline, CDR1 is SGHRS, CDR2 YFSETQ. The CDR3 runs 15 residues. The CDR3 sequence: CASSLVQGGNTEAFF. CDR3 bases: TGCGCCAGCAGCTTGGTCCAGGGGGGGAACACTGAAGCTTTCTTT.

This clone was picked up a small number of times. This chain uses TRBV9 with TRBJ2-2; 7 bases match TRBD2. The CDR3 extends over 17 amino acids. V was clipped by 2 bases and J by 6 bases; unmatched bases: 13. The germline CDR1 and CDR2 sequences are SGDLS and YYNGEE. The CDR3 reads CASSVPSSGYSAGELFF. For the CDR3, the DNA is TGTGCCAGCAGCGTCCCTTCTAGCGGTTATTCGGCCGGGGAGCTGTTTTTT.

A word on this clone: The sample has other DNA sequences that encode this CDR3 too. The chain couples TRBV7-7 to TRBJ2-3; 7 bases are shared with TRBD2. The V gene's germline CDR1 is SSHAT and CDR2 FNYEAQ (reference sequence). V lost 1 base, J lost 6 bases, and 7 bases stayed unmatched. The CDR3 has 15 amino acids. CDR3 nucleotides: TGTGCCAGCAGCTTAGGGTCAGGGAGGGCGGATACGCAGTATTTT. This encodes CASSLGSGRADTQYF.

The rearrangement uses TRBV7-9 and TRBJ1-1; D unresolved. This CDR3 has 14 residues. V lost 3 bases and J lost 1, with 9 bases in between. The germline V gene encodes CDR1 SEHNR and CDR2 FQNEAQ (reference sequence). This CDR3 is CASSFGEWNTEAFF. The CDR3 region has the DNA TGTGCCAGCAGCTTCGGGGAATGGAACACTGAAGCTTTCTTT.

This chain joins TRBV4-1 and TRBJ2-5; 9 bases line up with TRBD1. This CDR3 comprises 16 residues. Germline V gives CDR1 MGHRA, CDR2 YSYEKL. V lost 0 bases to trimming and J lost 3 bases; unmatched junction nucleotides: 5. CDR3 bases: TGCGCCAGCAGCCAAGATCCTACAGGGGGCAAAGAGACCCAGTACTTC. Translating it yields CASSQDPTGGKETQYF.

This sequence joins TRBV6-6 and TRBJ2-7, with unresolved D. The CDR3 length is 12 residues. Trimming cost V 5 bases and J 2 bases, with 7 bases left between them. Germline V gene lookup returns CDR1 MNHNY and CDR2 SVGAGI (reference sequence). The CDR3 spells CASSGGTYEQYF. CDR3 DNA sequence: TGTGCCAGCAGTGGCGGCACCTACGAGCAGTACTTC.